The sequence of this T cell receptor beta chain was determined in a study of CD8 T cells in Susac syndrome. V gave up 4 bases and J gave up 5 bases, with 12 bases separating them. In germline, CDR1 is SGHAT, CDR2 FQNNGV. The CDR3 runs to 13 residues. A quantity of about 0.5 to 1 ug RNA underwent reverse transcription using random hexamers. TCRdb processed the immunoSEQ multiplex PCR reads anew with MiXCR; each CDR3 protein has one entry. Among around 190,000 distinct CDR3 sequences listed, about 95% were seen once. TEMRA cells were FACS-enriched, while CD8+ and CD4+ T cells were negatively isolated. Sequenced sample: CD4+ T cells from PBMCs. This receptor was taken from a human donor in good health. The V gene is TRBV11-2, the J gene TRBJ2-7; D is tentatively TRBD1 or TRBD2 (7 bases each). CDR3 DNA sequence: TGTGCCAGCAGCTCAGGGGGAGGGAACGAGCAGTACTTC. It specifies CASSSGGGNEQYF.